A single sample gave rise to the 27 T cell receptor beta chains below, sequenced in a study of shared clonotypes between healthy human individuals (dated by TCRdb to the early 2020s). Library preparation was by the immunoSEQ multiplex PCR assay. Drawn from immuneACCESS, this table holds only the in-frame rearrangements with V and J called that TCRdb kept. Clones are partly lost; checked studies trace under half to an unresolved V gene and leave the rest unexplained. Present in this sample are more than 2 million clones, 93% of which were seen just once. About 1.7% of the sample is taken by the ten largest. For the CD8 naive samples, CD45RO-negative cells were positively selected for CCR7, yielding a CD45RA+CCR7+ population from which TemRA cells were excluded. Sequenced material: naive CD8+ T cells from PBMCs. This specimen's cell subset or site label, interpreted: CD45RA+CCR7+. These receptors were collected from a man aged 18 to 35 in good health. Some clones in this sample may be carry-over from other donors' samples.

Of note for this clone: Other DNA sequences in the same sample also yield this CDR3. The V and J genes are TRBV27 and TRBJ2-7, with TRBD2 as a possible D gene (5 bases). CDR1 is MNHEY, CDR2 SMNVEV, per germline (reference sequence). Trimming pared 0 bases from V and 6 bases from J, leaving 6 bases between. The CDR3 totals 12 residues. The CDR3 here is CASSLSGAEQYF. The CDR3, as DNA: TGTGCCAGCAGTTTATCGGGAGCCGAGCAGTACTTC.

The CDR3 reads CATSRDRGHMNTEAFF. In nucleotides, the CDR3 is TGTGCCACCAGCAGGGACAGGGGACACATGAACACTGAAGCTTTCTTT. The V and J genes are TRBV15 and TRBJ1-1, with 9 bases identical to TRBD1. Per germline, CDR1 LNHNV and CDR2 YYDKDF (reference sequence). V shed 3 bases and J 0 bases; nucleotides not matched to a gene: 5. This CDR3 is built from 16 residues.

The gene calls are TRBV28 and TRBJ2-5; the D is unclear. Germline loops: CDR1 MDHEN, CDR2 SYDVKM. The CDR3 is 15 amino acids. With 1 base removed from V and 4 bases from J, the gap between germline ends came to 13 bases. CDR3 DNA: TGTGCCAGCAGTTTATCACCTAGGCGGTCAGAGACCCAGTACTTC. Translated, it gives CASSLSPRRSETQYF.

For this clone: Other DNA variants within this sample encode the same CDR3. The chain employs TRBV5-6 and TRBJ2-7; the D is unclear. Germline V lookup: CDR1 SGHDT, CDR2 YYEEEE. CDR3 length: 12 residues. V lost 0 bases, J lost 3 bases, and 4 bases lay in between. CDR3 nucleotides: TGTGCCAGCAGCTTGGGAGGCTACGAGCAGTACTTC. It specifies CASSLGGYEQYF.

The V gene is TRBV7-9, the J gene TRBJ2-2; the D gene could be TRBD1 or TRBD2 (5 bases each). The germline gives CDR1 SEHNR, CDR2 FQNEAQ (reference sequence). CDR3 size: 14 residues. The CDR3 sequence is CGGGPGLLTGELFF. For the CDR3, the DNA is TGTGGTGGGGGTCCCGGACTCCTCACCGGGGAGCTGTTTTTT.

V is TRBV27 and J is TRBJ1-4; D remains ambiguous. This CDR3 is built from 15 residues. Trimming cost V 4 bases and J 3 bases, with 12 bases left between them. Germline V gene lookup returns CDR1 MNHEY and CDR2 SMNVEV (reference sequence). CDR3 in DNA: TGTGCCAGCAGTTCCCGATACGGATCTAATGAAAAACTGTTTTTT. It translates to CASSSRYGSNEKLFF.

This chain links TRBV10-1 with TRBJ2-7; D perhaps matches TRBD1 (6 bases). Trimming pared 1 base from V and 4 bases from J, leaving 14 bases between. This CDR3 comprises 15 residues. Looked up from germline, CDR1 is WNHNN and CDR2 is SYGVQD (reference sequence). The CDR3: CASSEFRGSIYEQYF. CDR3 nucleotide sequence: TGCGCCAGCAGTGAGTTCAGGGGCTCAATTTACGAGCAGTACTTC.

The table lists this clone with a count of one. Other DNA variants within this sample encode the same CDR3. V usage is TRBV20-1 and J usage is TRBJ2-7; D not resolved. V dropped 2 bases and J dropped 3 bases, with 5 bases sitting between them. Germline loops: CDR1 DFQATT, CDR2 SNEGSKA (reference sequence). The CDR3 is 11 amino acids. CDR3 coding DNA: TGCAGTGCTAGACAGAGCTACGAGCAGTACTTC. It yields the protein CSARQSYEQYF.

The chain carries TRBV10-1 and TRBJ2-7, with TRBD1 matching over 7 bases. Germline CDR1 and CDR2: WNHNN and SYGVQD (reference sequence). The trim removed 4 bases at V and 3 bases at J, leaving 12 bases unmatched. The CDR3 runs to 16 residues. The CDR3 reads CASSGRPGQTHYEQYF. As DNA, the CDR3 is TGCGCCAGCAGTGGACGACCGGGACAGACCCACTACGAGCAGTACTTC.

This clone has only one observation. This chain uses TRBV10-3 with TRBJ2-1; TRBD1 is a possible D gene (6 bases). Germline-derived CDR1 and CDR2 are ENHRY and SYGVKD. The CDR3 is 15 amino acids. Between the trimmed V and J ends, which lost 6 bases and 8 bases, there was a span of 20 bases. DNA for the CDR3: TGTGCCATCAGAAAGGAAACAGGGCTGGGCGATGAGCAGTTCTTC. Its protein product is CAIRKETGLGDEQFF.

This clone was seen just once. The V and J genes are TRBV6-5 and TRBJ2-1, with a tentative D call TRBD2 (5 bases). With 7 bases removed from V and 10 bases from J, the gap between germline ends came to 11 bases. CDR3 size: 11 residues. Germline V lookup: CDR1 MNHEY, CDR2 SVGAGI. The DNA for the CDR3 is TGTGCCAGCACTCACTGGGAGGAGCAGTTCTTC. As protein: CASTHWEEQFF.

This sequence joins TRBV10-3 and TRBJ2-3; 7 positions agree with TRBD1. The V gene end was trimmed by 6 bases and the J gene end by 1 base; junction bases not matched to a gene: 4. The CDR3 totals 14 residues. CDR1 is ENHRY, CDR2 SYGVKD, per germline. The CDR3 is CAIRPTGGTDTQYF. The CDR3 DNA reads as TGTGCCATCAGACCAACAGGGGGCACAGATACGCAGTATTTT.

The rearrangement links TRBV27 to TRBJ2-1; tentatively, D is TRBD1 (7 bases). V gave up 6 bases and J gave up 6 bases, with 21 bases separating them. Germline V lookup: CDR1 MNHEY, CDR2 SMNVEV (reference sequence). The CDR3 has 16 amino acids. CDR3 nucleotides: TGTGCCAGCAGCTCACCCTCAGGGGGGATGAGCAATGAGCAGTTCTTC. This codes for CASSSPSGGMSNEQFF.

This clone was observed once. The CDR3 nucleotides are TGTGCCAGCAGCTTGGCCGTGGGGGCGCTAATAGAGACCCAGTACTTC. This translates into CASSLAVGALIETQYF. This chain joins TRBV5-6 and TRBJ2-5, with a possible D match to TRBD1 (6 bases). Germline CDR1 reads SGHDT; CDR2 reads YYEEEE. The CDR3 loop spans 16 amino acids. Trimming removed 0 bases at V and 4 bases at J, with 16 bases between.

The gene calls are TRBV7-9 and TRBJ2-3; unclear D gene. The length of the CDR3 is 16 residues. Germline V CDR1 and CDR2: SEHNR, FQNEAQ (reference sequence). The V gene lost 2 bases and the J gene lost 5 bases, with 17 bases spanning the gap. The CDR3 spells CASSLPLSVAVDTQYF. In nucleotides, the CDR3 is TGTGCCAGCAGCTTACCCCTCTCGGTTGCGGTAGATACGCAGTATTTT. Looking up the rest from reference TRBV7-9 and TRBJ2-3 gives the full variable domain: DTGVSQNPRHKITKRGQNVTFRCDPISEHNRLYWYRQTLGQGPEFLTYFQNEAQLEKSRLLSDRFSAERPKGSFSTLEIQRTEQGDSAMYLCASSLPLSVAVDTQYFGPGTRLTVL.

In this sample, this clone turned up once. J is TRBJ2-7 and V is TRBV13; TRBD1 aligns across 8 bases. The CDR3 sequence is 16 residues long. Germline V gene data show CDR1 as PRHDT and CDR2 as FYEKMQ (reference sequence). Trimming at V came to 3 bases and at J to 3 bases, leaving 10 bases not matched to a gene. The CDR3 nucleotides read TGTGCCAGCAGCTTGTTGCTCGGGACAGGAGTCTACGAGCAGTACTTC. The encoded protein is CASSLLLGTGVYEQYF.

The chain joins TRBV27 to TRBJ1-3, with a possible D match to TRBD1 (6 bases). With 6 bases removed from V and 0 bases from J, the gap between germline ends came to 12 bases. This CDR3 is built from 15 residues. CDR1 and CDR2 (germline): MNHEY, SMNVEV (reference sequence). CDR3 loop: CASRNSGHSGNTIYF. The CDR3 nucleotides read TGTGCCAGCAGGAACTCGGGACACTCTGGAAACACCATATATTTT.

The V and J genes are TRBV27 and TRBJ2-2; a possible D gene is TRBD1 (7 bases). The ends were cut back, 3 bases at V and 5 bases at J, with 16 bases in the middle. This CDR3 is 16 amino acids long. Per germline, CDR1 MNHEY and CDR2 SMNVEV (reference sequence). CDR3 in DNA: TGTGCCAGCAGTTTGAGGGACTCCAGGGGGACCGGGGAGCTGTTTTTT. Translating gives CASSLRDSRGTGELFF.

This chain uses TRBV19 with TRBJ1-5; TRBD1 matches 9 bases. The germline V gene has CDR1 LNHDA and CDR2 SQIVND (reference sequence). Unmatched junction bases numbered 7, after V lost 4 bases and J lost 0 bases. This CDR3 region has 17 residues. The CDR3 DNA follows: TGTGCCAGTAGTACTGGACAGGGGATTTATAGCAATCAGCCCCAGCATTTT. It yields the protein CASSTGQGIYSNQPQHF.

V and J are TRBV19 and TRBJ1-1, with D unresolved. This CDR3 spans 11 amino acids. Trimming removed 4 bases at V and 7 bases at J, with 7 bases between. The germline gives CDR1 LNHDA, CDR2 SQIVND (reference sequence). CDR3 nucleotide sequence: TGTGCCAGTAGTAGCGACGTTGAAGCTTTCTTT. Amino acid sequence: CASSSDVEAFF. The whole variable domain, filled in from reference TRBV19 and TRBJ1-1, reads DGGITQSPKYLFRKEGQNVTLSCEQNLNHDAMYWYRQDPGQGLRLIYYSQIVNDFQKGDIAEGYSVSREKKESFPLTVTSAQKNPTAFYLCASSSDVEAFFGQGTRLTVV.

The J gene is TRBJ2-7, the V gene TRBV10-3; 12 nucleotides agree with TRBD2. In germline, CDR1 is ENHRY, CDR2 SYGVKD. Germline trimming cut 4 bases from V and 3 bases from J; bases unmatched to any gene: 25. CDR3 length equals 22 residues. CDR3 nucleotide sequence: TGTGCCATCAGTGTGAGGTCCCCGGATCGGGACGGAAGGACTAGCGGGATCTACGAGCAGTACTTC. This translates into CAISVRSPDRDGRTSGIYEQYF.

This rearrangement joins TRBV7-6 to TRBJ2-1, with 7 bases fitting TRBD1. This CDR3 has 15 residues. Trimming cost V 1 base and J 0 bases; bases outside gene matches: 0. The germline V gene encodes CDR1 SGHVS and CDR2 FNYEAQ. The CDR3 bases are TGTGCCAGCAGCTTAGGGGACAGCTCCTACAATGAGCAGTTCTTC. Protein product: CASSLGDSSYNEQFF.

The J gene is TRBJ1-4, the V gene TRBV7-9; D is ambiguous. V dropped 5 bases and J dropped 7 bases, with 17 bases sitting between them. The CDR3 has 15 amino acids. Germline V CDR1 and CDR2: SEHNR, FQNEAQ (reference sequence). The CDR3 DNA follows: TGTGCCAGCAGCGGGATCATGGGAGTTCGTGAAAAACTGTTTTTT. Protein sequence: CASSGIMGVREKLFF.

This sequence joins TRBV29-1 and TRBJ1-4, with TRBD1 matching 12 bases. Germline trimming cut 6 bases from V and 0 bases from J; bases unmatched to any gene: 8. Germline CDR1 is SQVTM and CDR2 is ANQGSEA. The CDR3 is made up of 17 amino acids. The CDR3 is CSVRGTGGLATNEKLFF. DNA of the CDR3: TGCAGCGTGAGGGGGACAGGGGGCCTCGCAACTAATGAAAAACTGTTTTTT. Full variable domain (rest looked up from reference TRBV29-1 and TRBJ1-4): SAVISQKPSRDICQRGTSLTIQCQVDSQVTMMFWYRQQPGQSLTLIATANQGSEATYESGFVIDKFPISRPNLTFSTLTVSNMSPEDSSIYLCSVRGTGGLATNEKLFFGSGTQLSVL.

The V and J genes are TRBV10-1 and TRBJ2-5, with TRBD1 matching over 8 bases. Germline CDR1 and CDR2: WNHNN and SYGVQD (reference sequence). V dropped 3 bases and J dropped 4; count of bases not matched to a gene: 7. The CDR3 has 15 residues. The CDR3 DNA reads as TGCGCCAGCAGTGAAGCAACAGGGGGAGCAGAGACCCAGTACTTC. Translation gives CASSEATGGAETQYF.

The V call is TRBV9, the J call TRBJ2-1, with D possibly being TRBD2 (6 bases). Germline V gene sequence: CDR1 SGDLS, CDR2 YYNGEE. CDR3 size: 16 residues. With 4 bases removed from V and 0 bases from J, the gap between germline ends came to 14 bases. The CDR3 is CASSPGTLSSYNEQFF. The CDR3 DNA follows: TGTGCCAGCAGCCCAGGGACTTTAAGCTCCTACAATGAGCAGTTCTTC.

About this clone: Other DNA sequences in the same sample also yield this CDR3. The CDR3 is CASSSRTVQETQYF. In nucleotides, the CDR3 is TGTGCCAGCAGCTCAAGGACTGTCCAAGAGACCCAGTACTTC. This chain uses TRBV7-8 with TRBJ2-5; TRBD2 might be the D (5 bases). V lost 4 bases and J lost 1, with 10 bases in between. The CDR3 sequence is 14 residues long. Germline V lookup: CDR1 SGHVS, CDR2 FQNEAQ.